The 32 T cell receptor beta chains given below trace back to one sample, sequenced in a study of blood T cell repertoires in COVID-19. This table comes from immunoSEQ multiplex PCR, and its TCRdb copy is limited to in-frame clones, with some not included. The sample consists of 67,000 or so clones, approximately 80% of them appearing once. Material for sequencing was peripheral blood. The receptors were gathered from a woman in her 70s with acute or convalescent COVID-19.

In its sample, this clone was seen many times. CDR3 loop: CASRKGTGGITEAFF. Written as DNA, the CDR3 is TGTGCCAGCAGGAAAGGGACAGGGGGCATCACTGAAGCTTTCTTT. The chain combines TRBV7-9 with TRBJ1-1, with 12 bases lining up with TRBD1. The CDR3 sequence is 15 residues long. Losses at the gene ends were 6 bases for V and 4 bases for J; bases not matched to a gene: 6. From germline, CDR1 is SEHNR and CDR2 FQNEAQ (reference sequence).

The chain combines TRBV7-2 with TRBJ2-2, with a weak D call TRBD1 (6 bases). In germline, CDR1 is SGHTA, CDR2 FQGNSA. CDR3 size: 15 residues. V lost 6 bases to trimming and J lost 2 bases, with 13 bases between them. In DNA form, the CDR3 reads TGTGCCAGCAGTTTTATGACAGGAAACACCGGGGAGCTGTTTTTT. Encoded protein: CASSFMTGNTGELFF.

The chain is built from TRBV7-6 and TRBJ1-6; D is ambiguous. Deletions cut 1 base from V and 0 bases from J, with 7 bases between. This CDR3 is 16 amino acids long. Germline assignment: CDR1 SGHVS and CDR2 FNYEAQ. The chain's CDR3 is CASSLVSSSYNSPLHF. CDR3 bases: TGTGCCAGCAGCTTAGTCTCGAGCTCCTATAATTCACCCCTCCACTTT.

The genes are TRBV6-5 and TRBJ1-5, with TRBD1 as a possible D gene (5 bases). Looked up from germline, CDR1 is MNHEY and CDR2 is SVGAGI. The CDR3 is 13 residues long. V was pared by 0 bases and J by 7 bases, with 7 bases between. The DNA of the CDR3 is TGTGCCAGCAGTTACTCAGGGGAACAGCCCCAGCATTTT. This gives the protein CASSYSGEQPQHF.

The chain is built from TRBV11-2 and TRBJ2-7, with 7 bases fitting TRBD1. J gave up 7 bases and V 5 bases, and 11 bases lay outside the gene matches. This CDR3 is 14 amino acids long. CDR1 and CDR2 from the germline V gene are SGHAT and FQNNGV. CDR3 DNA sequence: TGTGCCAGCAGCCCACTGACAGGGTCGGGGGAGCAGTACTTC. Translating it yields CASSPLTGSGEQYF.

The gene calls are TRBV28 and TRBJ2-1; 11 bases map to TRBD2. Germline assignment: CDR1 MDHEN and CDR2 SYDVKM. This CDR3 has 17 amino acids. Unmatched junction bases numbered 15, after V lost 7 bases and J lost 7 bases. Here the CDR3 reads CASTERTSGFLKNEQFF. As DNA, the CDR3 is TGTGCCAGCACCGAACGGACTAGCGGGTTTCTAAAGAATGAGCAGTTCTTC.

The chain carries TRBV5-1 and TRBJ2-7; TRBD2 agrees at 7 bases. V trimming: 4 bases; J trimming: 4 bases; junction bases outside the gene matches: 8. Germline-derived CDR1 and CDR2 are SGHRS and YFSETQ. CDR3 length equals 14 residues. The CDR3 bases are TGCGCCAGCAGCGTGCTCGGGGGGACTTACGAGCAGTACTTC. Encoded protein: CASSVLGGTYEQYF.

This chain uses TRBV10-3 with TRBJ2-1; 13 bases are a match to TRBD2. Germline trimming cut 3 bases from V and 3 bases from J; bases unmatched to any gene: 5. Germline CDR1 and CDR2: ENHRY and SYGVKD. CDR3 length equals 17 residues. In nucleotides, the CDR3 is TGTGCCATCAGTGAAGATCGGACTAGCGGGGGCTACAATGAGCAGTTCTTC. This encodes CAISEDRTSGGYNEQFF.

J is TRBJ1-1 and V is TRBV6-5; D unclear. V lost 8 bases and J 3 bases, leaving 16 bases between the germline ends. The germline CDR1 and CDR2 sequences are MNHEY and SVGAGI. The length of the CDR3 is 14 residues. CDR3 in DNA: TGTGCCAGCTTACCCATCCGAGGGTACACTGAAGCTTTCTTT. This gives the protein CASLPIRGYTEAFF.

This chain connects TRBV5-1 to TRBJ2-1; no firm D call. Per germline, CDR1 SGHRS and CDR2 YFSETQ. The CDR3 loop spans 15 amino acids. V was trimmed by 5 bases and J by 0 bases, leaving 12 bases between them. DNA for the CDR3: TGCGCCAGCAGACGTTCAGTCGCCTCCTACAATGAGCAGTTCTTC. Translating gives CASRRSVASYNEQFF. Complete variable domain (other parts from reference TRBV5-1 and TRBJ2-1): KAGVTQTPRYLIKTRGQQVTLSCSPISGHRSVSWYQQTPGQGLQFLFEYFSETQRNKGNFPGRFSGRQFSNSRSEMNVSTLELGDSALYLCASRRSVASYNEQFFGPGTRLTVL.

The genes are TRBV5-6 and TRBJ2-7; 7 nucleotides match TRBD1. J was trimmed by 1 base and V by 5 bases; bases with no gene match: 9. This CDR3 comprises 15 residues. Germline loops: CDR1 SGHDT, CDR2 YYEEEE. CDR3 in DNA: TGTGCCAGCAGGTGGGTCGGACAGGCATCCTACGAGCAGTACTTC. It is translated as CASRWVGQASYEQYF.

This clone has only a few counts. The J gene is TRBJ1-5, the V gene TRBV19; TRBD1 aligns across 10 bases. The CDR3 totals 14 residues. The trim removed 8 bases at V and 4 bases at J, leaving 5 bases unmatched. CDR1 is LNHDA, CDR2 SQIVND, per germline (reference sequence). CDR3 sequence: CASDDRGRNQPQHF. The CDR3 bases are TGTGCCAGTGATGACAGGGGGCGTAATCAGCCCCAGCATTTT. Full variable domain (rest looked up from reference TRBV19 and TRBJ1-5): DGGITQSPKYLFRKEGQNVTLSCEQNLNHDAMYWYRQDPGQGLRLIYYSQIVNDFQKGDIAEGYSVSREKKESFPLTVTSAQKNPTAFYLCASDDRGRNQPQHFGDGTRLSIL.

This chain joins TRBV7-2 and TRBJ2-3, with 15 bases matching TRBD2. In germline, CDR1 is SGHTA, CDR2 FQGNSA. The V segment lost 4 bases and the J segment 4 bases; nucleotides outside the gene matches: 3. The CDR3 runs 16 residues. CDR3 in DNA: TGTGCCAGCAGCTGGACTAGCGGGGGGGCCGCAGATACGCAGTATTTT. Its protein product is CASSWTSGGAADTQYF.

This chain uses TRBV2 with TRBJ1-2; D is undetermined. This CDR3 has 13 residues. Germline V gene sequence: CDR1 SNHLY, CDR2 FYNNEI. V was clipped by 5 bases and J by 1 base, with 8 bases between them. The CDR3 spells CASSRDINYGYTF. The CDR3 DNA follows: TGTGCCAGCAGTAGAGATATTAACTATGGCTACACCTTC. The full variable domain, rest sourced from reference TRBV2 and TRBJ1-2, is EPEVTQTPSHQVTQMGQEVILRCVPISNHLYFYWYRQILGQKVEFLVSFYNNEISEKSEIFDDQFSVERPDGSNFTLKIRSTKLEDSAMYFCASSRDINYGYTFGSGTRLTVV.

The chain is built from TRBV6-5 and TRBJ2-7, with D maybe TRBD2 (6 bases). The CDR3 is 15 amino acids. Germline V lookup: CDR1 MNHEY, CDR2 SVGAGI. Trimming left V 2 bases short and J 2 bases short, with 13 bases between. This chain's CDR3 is CASSYGDWGAYEQYF. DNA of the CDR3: TGTGCCAGCAGTTACGGGGACTGGGGCGCCTACGAGCAGTACTTC.

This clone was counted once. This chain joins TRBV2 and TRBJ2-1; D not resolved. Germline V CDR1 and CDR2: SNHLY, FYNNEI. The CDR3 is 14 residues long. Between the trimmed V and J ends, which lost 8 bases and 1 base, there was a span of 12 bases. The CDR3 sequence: CASLAERSYNEQFF. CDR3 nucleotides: TGTGCCAGCCTTGCTGAGCGTTCCTACAATGAGCAGTTCTTC.

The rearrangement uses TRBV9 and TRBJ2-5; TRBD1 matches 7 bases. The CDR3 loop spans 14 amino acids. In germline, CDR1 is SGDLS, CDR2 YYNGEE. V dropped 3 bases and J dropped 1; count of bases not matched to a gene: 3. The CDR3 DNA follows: TGTGCCAGCAGCGGGACAGGTATCCAAGAGACCCAGTACTTC. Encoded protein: CASSGTGIQETQYF.

The CDR3 DNA sequence: TGTGCCAGCAGCCGACTAGCGGGGTTCACAGATACGCAGTATTTT. Translating it yields CASSRLAGFTDTQYF. The chain combines TRBV3-1 (or the pseudogene TRBV3-2) with TRBJ2-3, with TRBD2 matching over 11 bases. The CDR3 has 15 residues. Looked up from germline, CDR1 is LGHDT and CDR2 is YNNKEL (reference sequence). After removal of 4 bases from V and 2 bases from J, the junction contained 2 bases not matched to a gene.

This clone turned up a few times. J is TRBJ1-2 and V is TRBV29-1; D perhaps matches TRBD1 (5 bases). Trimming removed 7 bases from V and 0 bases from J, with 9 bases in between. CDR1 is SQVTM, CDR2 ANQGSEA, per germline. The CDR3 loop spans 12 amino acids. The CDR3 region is CSATDTNYGYTF. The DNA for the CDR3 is TGCAGCGCCACGGACACTAACTATGGCTACACCTTC.

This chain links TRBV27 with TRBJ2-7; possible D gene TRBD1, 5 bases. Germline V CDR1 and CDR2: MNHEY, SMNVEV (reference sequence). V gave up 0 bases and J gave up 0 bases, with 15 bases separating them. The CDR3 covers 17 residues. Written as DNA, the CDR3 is TGTGCCAGCAGTTTATCCGGAACAGGTCTTAGCTCCTACGAGCAGTACTTC. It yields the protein CASSLSGTGLSSYEQYF.

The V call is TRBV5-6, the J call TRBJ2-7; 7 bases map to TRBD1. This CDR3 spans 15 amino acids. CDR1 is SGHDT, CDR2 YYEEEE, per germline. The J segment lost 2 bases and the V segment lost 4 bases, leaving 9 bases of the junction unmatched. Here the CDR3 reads CASSKHRGGTYEQYF. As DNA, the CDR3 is TGTGCCAGCAGCAAGCACAGGGGTGGCACCTACGAGCAGTACTTC.

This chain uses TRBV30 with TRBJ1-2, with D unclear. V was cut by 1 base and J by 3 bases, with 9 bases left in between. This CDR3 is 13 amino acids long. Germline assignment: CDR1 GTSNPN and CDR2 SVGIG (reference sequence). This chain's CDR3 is CAWSAPPDYGYTF. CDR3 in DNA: TGTGCCTGGAGTGCCCCTCCGGACTATGGCTACACCTTC.

The CDR3 is CAWDRDRYEKLFF. The CDR3 coding sequence is TGTGCCTGGGACCGGGACAGATATGAAAAACTGTTTTTT. The chain couples TRBV30 to TRBJ1-4, with 7 nucleotides matching TRBD1. This CDR3 region has 13 residues. V lost 5 bases and J lost 6; bases outside the gene matches: 6. The germline V gene has CDR1 GTSNPN and CDR2 SVGIG (reference sequence).

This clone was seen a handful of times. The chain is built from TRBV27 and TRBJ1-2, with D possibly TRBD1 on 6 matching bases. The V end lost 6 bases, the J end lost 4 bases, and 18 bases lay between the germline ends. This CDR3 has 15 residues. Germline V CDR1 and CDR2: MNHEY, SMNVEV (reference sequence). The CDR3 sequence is CASSKTGGGGYGYTF. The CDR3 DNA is TGTGCCAGCAGCAAAACGGGGGGGGGCGGCTATGGCTACACCTTC.

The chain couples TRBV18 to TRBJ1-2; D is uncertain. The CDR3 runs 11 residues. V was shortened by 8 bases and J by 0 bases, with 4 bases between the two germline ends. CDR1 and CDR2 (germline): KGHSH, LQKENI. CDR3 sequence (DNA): TGTGCCAGCAGCGCTAACTATGGCTACACCTTC. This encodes CASSANYGYTF. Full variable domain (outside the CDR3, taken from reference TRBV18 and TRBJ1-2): NAGVMQNPRHLVRRRGQEARLRCSPMKGHSHVYWYRQLPEEGLKFMVYLQKENIIDESGMPKERFSAEFPKEGPSILRIQQVVRGDSAAYFCASSANYGYTFGSGTRLTVV.

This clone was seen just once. The CDR3 sequence: CASSFLDRKETQYF. Here the CDR3 DNA reads TGTGCCAGCAGTTTCTTAGACAGGAAAGAGACCCAGTACTTC. This rearrangement joins TRBV27 to TRBJ2-5, with D perhaps TRBD1 (6 bases). The CDR3 is 14 amino acids. Deletions cut 3 bases from V and 3 bases from J, with 11 bases between. The V gene's germline CDR1 is MNHEY and CDR2 SMNVEV (reference sequence).

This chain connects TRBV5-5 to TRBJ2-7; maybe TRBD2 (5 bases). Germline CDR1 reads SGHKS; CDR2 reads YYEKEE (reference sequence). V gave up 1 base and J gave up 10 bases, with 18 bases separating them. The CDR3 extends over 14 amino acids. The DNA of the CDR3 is TGTGCCAGCAGCTTGTTGGTGGGAGAAAAGGGACAGTACTTC. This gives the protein CASSLLVGEKGQYF.

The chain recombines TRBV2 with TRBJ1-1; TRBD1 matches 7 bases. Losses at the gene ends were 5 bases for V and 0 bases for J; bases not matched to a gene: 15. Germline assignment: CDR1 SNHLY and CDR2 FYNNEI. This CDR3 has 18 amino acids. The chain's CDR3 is CASSLIRQGKIMNTEAFF. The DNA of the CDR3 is TGTGCCAGCAGTCTTATTAGACAGGGAAAAATCATGAACACTGAAGCTTTCTTT. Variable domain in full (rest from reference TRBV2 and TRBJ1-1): EPEVTQTPSHQVTQMGQEVILRCVPISNHLYFYWYRQILGQKVEFLVSFYNNEISEKSEIFDDQFSVERPDGSNFTLKIRSTKLEDSAMYFCASSLIRQGKIMNTEAFFGQGTRLTVV.

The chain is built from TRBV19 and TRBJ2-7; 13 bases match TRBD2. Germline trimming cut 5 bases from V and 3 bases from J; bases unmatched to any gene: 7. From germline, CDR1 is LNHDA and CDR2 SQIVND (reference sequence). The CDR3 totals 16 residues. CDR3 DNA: TGTGCCAGTAGTCTAGTCGGACTAGCGGGGGACTACGAGCAGTACTTC. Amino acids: CASSLVGLAGDYEQYF.

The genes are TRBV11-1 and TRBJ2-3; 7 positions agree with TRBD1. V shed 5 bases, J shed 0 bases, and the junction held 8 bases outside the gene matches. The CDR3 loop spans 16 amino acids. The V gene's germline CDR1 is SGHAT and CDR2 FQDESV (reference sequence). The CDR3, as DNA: TGTGCCAGCAGCCTACAGGGGATAATTAGCACAGATACGCAGTATTTT. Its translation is CASSLQGIISTDTQYF.

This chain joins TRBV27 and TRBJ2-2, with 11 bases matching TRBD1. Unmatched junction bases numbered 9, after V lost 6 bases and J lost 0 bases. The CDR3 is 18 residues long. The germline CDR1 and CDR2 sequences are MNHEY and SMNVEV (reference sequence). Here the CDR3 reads CASRRDRGTPPNTGELFF. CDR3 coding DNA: TGTGCCAGCAGAAGGGACAGGGGGACCCCCCCGAACACCGGGGAGCTGTTTTTT.

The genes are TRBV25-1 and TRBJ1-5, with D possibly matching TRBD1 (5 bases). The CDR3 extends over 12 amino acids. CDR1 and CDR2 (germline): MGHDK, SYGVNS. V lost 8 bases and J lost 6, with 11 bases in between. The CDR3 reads CASGGMGQPQHF. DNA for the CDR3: TGTGCCAGCGGGGGGATGGGTCAGCCCCAGCATTTT.